This T cell receptor beta chain stems from a study of cytomegalovirus exposure and HLA in healthy donors (dated by TCRdb to about 2017). In the study overall: According to a later analysis, one platform produced both the approximately 110 validation repertoires and the approximately 600 repertoires of the first cohort. The study combined high-throughput TCR immunosequencing, statistical association of individual TCRs with disease status, and machine learning to predict cytomegalovirus infection status. Besides the first cohort of roughly 700 subjects, a separate validation cohort made up of about 120 different subjects was used. The study was designed to test whether signatures of past pathogen exposure could be identified by cataloging public T cell receptors. What the work shows at the level of the full study, not this receptor alone: A later analysis had no HLA typing for the validation cohort, so co-occurrence there was scored across all 110 or so repertoires. Most TCR sequences were seen in very few donors, while some public TCRs were found in many individuals. The authors suggested that the approach could potentially be generalized to other disease states and immunological phenotypes. The classifier was reported to diagnose cytomegalovirus status with high specificity and sensitivity in both the original cohort and the validation cohort. A total of fewer than 200 TCR beta chains were listed by the study as associated with cytomegalovirus. Three of the identified cytomegalovirus-associated TCR beta chains were confirmed in vitro to be specific for cytomegalovirus antigens. In a later analysis, TCRs clustered in the first cohort were found to also tend to co-occur in the roughly 120 validation repertoires, with 94% of cluster scores above 0.

The donors were included in the validation cohort of 130 or so subjects, a group kept apart from the roughly 670-subject first cohort. Of note for this clone: The clone's antigen remains unknown. No base qualities exist here, and no much larger clone lies one base off it.

Receptors were amplified or captured by the immunoSEQ multiplex PCR assay. In the original analysis: To diagnose cytomegalovirus status from the catalog of TCR beta chain sequences, a statistical classification framework was built. The table comes from immuneACCESS by way of TCRdb, which keeps in-frame sequences with V and J called. Part of the clones is missing from these tables; in studies checked, under half for an unresolved V gene and the rest for unknown reasons. V, J and clone size are taken as reported in that table, and D and trimming were inferred from the DNA itself. The sample table contains 140,000 or so clones; only one count was recorded for roughly 90% of them. The ten largest clones add up to under 5% of the sample. The CDR3 runs 16 amino acids, cysteine and phenylalanine included. This entry keeps only the CDR3 DNA: 48 bases, framed from base 1. CDR1 GTSNPN and CDR2 SVGIG were looked up in the germline V gene (reference sequence). V lost 0 bases and J lost 5 bases, and the count of bases not matched to a germline gene is 8.

The V and J segments used are TRBV30 and TRBJ2-4; TRBD1 agrees with 9 junctional bases. The clonotype comes from a man younger than 30 in good health and CMV-seropositive. The sample taken for sequencing was PBMCs. The DNA sequence is given as TGTGCCTGGAGTGTCCGCCTGCGGGACAGGGAAAACATTCAGTACTTC. It specifies CAWSVRLRDRENIQYF.